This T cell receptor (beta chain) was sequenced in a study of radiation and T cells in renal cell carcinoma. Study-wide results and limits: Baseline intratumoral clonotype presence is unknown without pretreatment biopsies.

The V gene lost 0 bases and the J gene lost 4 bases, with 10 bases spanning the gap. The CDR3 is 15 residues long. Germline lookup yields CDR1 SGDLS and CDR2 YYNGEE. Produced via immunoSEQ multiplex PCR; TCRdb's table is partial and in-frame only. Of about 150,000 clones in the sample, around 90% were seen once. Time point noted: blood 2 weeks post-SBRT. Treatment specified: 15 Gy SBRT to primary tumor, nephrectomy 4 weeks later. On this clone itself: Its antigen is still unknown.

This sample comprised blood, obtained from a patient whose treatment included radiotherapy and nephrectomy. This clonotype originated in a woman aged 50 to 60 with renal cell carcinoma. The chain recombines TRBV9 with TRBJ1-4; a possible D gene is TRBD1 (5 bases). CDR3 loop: CASSVDPGINEKLFF. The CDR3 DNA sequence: TGTGCCAGCAGCGTAGATCCAGGGATTAATGAAAAACTGTTTTTT. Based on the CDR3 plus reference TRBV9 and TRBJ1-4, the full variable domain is DSGVTQTPKHLITATGQRVTLRCSPRSGDLSVYWYQQSLDQGLQFLIQYYNGEERAKGNILERFSAQQFPDLHSELNLSSLELGDSALYFCASSVDPGINEKLFFGSGTQLSVL.